This TCR beta chain derives from a study of cytomegalovirus exposure and HLA in healthy donors. The wider study: In an early release, HLA-typed donors contributed roughly 85 million unique TCR sequences. Whole-study results and caveats: Associated with HLA alleles at 0.05 false discovery rate in a later analysis were 16,951 TCR beta sequences. Researchers reported in a later analysis that a missense DCLRE1C variant was tied to TCR beta V- and J-gene trimming.

Trimming cost V 4 bases and J 2 bases; bases outside gene matches: 9. Germline-derived CDR1 and CDR2 are SGHVS and FNYEAQ. The CDR3 is 16 residues long. In the PCR, 60 Vbeta and 13 Jbeta primers were used. TCRdb keeps only in-frame clones here, not all; method: immunoSEQ multiplex PCR. Recorded for this sample: approximately 50,000 clones. With regard to this clone: As yet, its antigen is unknown.

Donors likely had unrecorded immune exposures despite being nominally healthy when sampled. The chain is built from TRBV7-6 and TRBJ2-3; TRBD2 agrees at 7 bases. Specimen: PBMCs. The sequence derives from a female donor in good health and CMV-seronegative. The CDR3, as DNA: TGTGCCAGCAGCTCGCTTGTGGGGGGGGACACAGATACGCAGTATTTT. It specifies CASSSLVGGDTDTQYF. Looking up the rest from reference TRBV7-6 and TRBJ2-3 gives the full variable domain: GAGVSQSPRYKVTKRGQDVALRCDPISGHVSLYWYRQALGQGPEFLTYFNYEAQQDKSGLPNDRFSAERPEGSISTLTIQRTEQRDSAMYRCASSSLVGGDTDTQYFGPGTRLTVL.